Listed here are 13 T cell receptor beta chains from one sample, sequenced in a study of post-analysis software for immune sequencing data. Whole-study results and caveats: Controls had lower frequencies than patients of five TRBV segments, which included TRBV5-6, TRBV5-1 and TRBV20-1.

Their antigens are not known. Every TCR beta cDNA library bore unique molecular identifiers. TCRdb fed the PCR reads into MiXCR, producing one record per CDR3 protein. The sample comprises some 690,000 distinct CDR3 sequences, less than 35% of which are singletons, and roughly 0.54% rests with the top ten. The sequenced sample consisted of blood. The origin of the receptors is a girl under 18 with multiple sclerosis.

The chain carries TRBV3-1 and TRBJ2-4; 10 nucleotides match TRBD2. CDR3 length: 17 amino acids. V trimming: 4 bases; J trimming: 0 bases; junction bases outside the gene matches: 6. From germline, CDR1 is LGHDT and CDR2 YNNKEL (reference sequence). CDR3 sequence reads: CASSPRSSGRAKNIQYF. The CDR3 DNA follows: TGTGCCAGCAGCCCAAGGTCTAGCGGGAGAGCCAAAAACATTCAGTACTTC.

The sample holds a few counts of this clonotype. This chain connects TRBV5-1 to TRBJ2-1, with 8 positions matching TRBD2. The germline CDR1 and CDR2 sequences are SGHRS and YFSETQ. The CDR3 runs to 16 residues. J was trimmed by 9 bases and V by 0 bases; bases with no gene match: 11. Here the CDR3 reads CASSLGASGSSGEQFF. The CDR3 nucleotides are TGCGCCAGCAGCTTGGGGGCAAGCGGGAGTAGTGGTGAGCAGTTCTTC.

This clonotype came up many times. The CDR3 region has the DNA TGTGCCAGCAGTCGCATGGGGGGCCTGGAAGAGACCCAGTACTTC. This sequence encodes CASSRMGGLEETQYF. The chain joins TRBV6-5 to TRBJ2-5; D may be TRBD1 or TRBD2 (6 bases each). Between the trimmed V and J ends, which lost 5 bases and 3 bases, there was a span of 16 bases. The length of the CDR3 is 15 residues. Germline V CDR1 and CDR2: MNHEY, SVGAGI.

The chain combines TRBV7-2 with TRBJ2-1, with 13 bases that match TRBD2. Germline V lookup: CDR1 SGHTA, CDR2 FQGNSA. This CDR3 has 17 amino acids. With V trimmed by 4 bases and J by 3 bases, 6 bases remained unmatched. CDR3 sequence (DNA): TGTGCCAGCAGCTGGCGACTAGCGGGGGGACTCTACAATGAGCAGTTCTTC. This encodes CASSWRLAGGLYNEQFF.

A few counts support this clonotype. This chain uses TRBV20-1 with TRBJ1-4; D ambiguous. Germline CDR1 is DFQATT and CDR2 is SNEGSKA (reference sequence). This CDR3 spans 15 amino acids. This CDR3 reads CSCVGYAATNEKLFF. The CDR3 DNA reads as TGCAGCTGCGTTGGCTACGCAGCAACTAATGAAAAACTGTTTTTT.

DNA for the CDR3: TGTGCCAGCAGTTTATCGTCCCGTACACAGGGCTCGTATTCACCCCTCCACTTT. This encodes CASSLSSRTQGSYSPLHF. V gene TRBV27 combines with J gene TRBJ1-6; D may be TRBD1 (6 bases). The germline V gene encodes CDR1 MNHEY and CDR2 SMNVEV (reference sequence). V was pared by 0 bases and J by 8 bases, with 20 bases between. The CDR3 contains 18 residues.

The chain combines TRBV4-1 with TRBJ1-4; D is ambiguous. V lost 1 base to trimming and J lost 0 bases, with 12 bases between them. The CDR3 spans 17 residues. Germline assignment: CDR1 MGHRA and CDR2 YSYEKL. CDR3 coding DNA: TGCGCCAGCAGCCAAGTAGCCGTAGTTGCAACTAATGAAAAACTGTTTTTT. This gives the protein CASSQVAVVATNEKLFF.

The J gene is TRBJ2-2, the V gene TRBV25-1; D gene ambiguous. The V end was cut by 1 base, the J end by 7 bases, with 10 bases between. The CDR3 length is 14 residues. Germline V gene lookup returns CDR1 MGHDK and CDR2 SYGVNS. The CDR3 here is CASSESRSIGELFF. CDR3 DNA sequence: TGTGCCAGCAGTGAATCGAGGAGTATCGGGGAGCTGTTTTTT.

The chain employs TRBV20-1 and TRBJ2-3; 8 positions match TRBD2. The CDR3 spans 15 residues. The V and J ends lost 3 bases and 1 base, in that order; junction bases with no gene match: 6. Germline V gene sequence: CDR1 DFQATT, CDR2 SNEGSKA (reference sequence). DNA for the CDR3: TGCAGTGCTAGCTCCTACGGGGGGGGCACAGATACGCAGTATTTT. The encoded protein is CSASSYGGGTDTQYF.

For this clonotype: One end of the junction does not line up with germline, which may come from a read error. The V gene is TRBV6-5, the J gene TRBJ1-2; no firm D call. CDR3 size: 15 residues. Germline CDR1 MNHEY, CDR2 SVGAGI. The CDR3, as DNA: TGTGTCAGCAGTTACGAGGCCTTCCCTAACTATGGCTACACCTTC. This sequence encodes CVSSYEAFPNYGYTF.

This clonotype came up a few times. The rearrangement uses TRBV14 and TRBJ2-3, with no clear D. V dropped 4 bases and J dropped 4 bases, with 15 bases sitting between them. Germline CDR1 is SGHDN and CDR2 is FVKESK. CDR3 length equals 15 residues. The CDR3 DNA is TGTGCCAGCAGCCCGCAGGCCAGGCGGTCAGATACGCAGTATTTT. Its protein product is CASSPQARRSDTQYF.

This clonotype appeared a few times. V and J are TRBV12-3 or TRBV12-4 and TRBJ1-5; D call uncertain. The CDR3 spans 15 residues. V lost 3 bases to trimming and J lost 0 bases, with 9 bases between them. The CDR3 DNA is TGTGCCAGCAGTTTGTCGGAGTATAGCAATCAGCCCCAGCATTTT. Translation: CASSLSEYSNQPQHF.

This chain joins TRBV3-1 and TRBJ2-5; 9 nucleotides line up with TRBD1. Germline trimming cut 4 bases from V and 3 bases from J; bases unmatched to any gene: 6. CDR1 and CDR2 from the germline V gene are LGHDT and YNNKEL (reference sequence). The CDR3 is made up of 15 amino acids. In nucleotides, the CDR3 is TGTGCCAGCAGCCGACAGGGGGTCGTAGAAGAGACCCAGTACTTC. This sequence encodes CASSRQGVVEETQYF.